This entry concerns a single T cell receptor (beta chain). Its antigen is not identified. This entry belongs to a study of cytomegalovirus exposure and HLA in healthy donors. Study outcomes and limitations: While the bulk of TCR sequences proved rare, some public TCRs turned up in many donors. Presence/absence analyses supposed approximately even sequencing depth among donors.

Donors showed nominal health when sampled, although they likely had unrecorded immune exposures. The PCR ran on 60 Vbeta and 13 Jbeta primers. Under the authors' procedure: About 9.9 million shared chains were among about 80 million unique TCR beta chains counted in a later analysis. Assay: immunoSEQ multiplex PCR; the TCRdb copy retains only in-frame clones and omits some. From that table come the V and J calls and clone size; the DNA was used to work out D and trimming. The table shows about 150,000 clones, with under 90% occurring only once. The CDR3 sequence is 15 residues long. Trimming removed 5 bases from V and 3 bases from J; junction bases left unmatched: 6. Germline values: CDR1 MNHEY, CDR2 SMNVEV (reference sequence).

The V call is TRBV27, the J call TRBJ1-1, with 10 bases matching TRBD1. The sequencing sample was made of PBMCs. The receptor comes from a man aged 18 to 30 in good health and CMV-seronegative. CDR3 protein: CASSPPTGGYTEAFF. The CDR3 DNA follows: TGTGCCAGCAGTCCGCCGACAGGGGGCTACACTGAAGCTTTCTTT.